Shown below are 23 T cell receptor beta chains from a single sample sequenced in a study of T cell responses to AZD1222 COVID-19 vaccine. The method was immunoSEQ multiplex PCR; TCRdb's version includes in-frame clones alone and lacks a portion of them. In the table there are more than 150,000 clones, about 89% of which are singletons. Material: peripheral blood, obtained 28 days after the second AZD1222 dose. The receptors originated from an adult who received the AZD1222 COVID-19 vaccine.

The gene calls are TRBV7-2 and TRBJ1-1; D is uncertain. The CDR3 loop spans 15 amino acids. Germline loops: CDR1 SGHTA, CDR2 FQGNSA. The V end was cut by 1 base, the J end by 4 bases, with 13 bases between. CDR3 loop: CASSLDGVTGTEAFF. CDR3 bases: TGTGCCAGCAGCTTAGATGGGGTGACGGGCACTGAAGCTTTCTTT.

This clone was detected ten times or more. V usage is TRBV4-1 and J usage is TRBJ2-1; the match to TRBD2 covers 7 bases. CDR3 size: 12 residues. Per germline, CDR1 MGHRA and CDR2 YSYEKL. Unmatched junction bases numbered 5, after V lost 8 bases and J lost 7 bases. CDR3 residues: CASEGGPNEQFF. The CDR3 nucleotides are TGCGCCAGCGAGGGAGGGCCAAATGAGCAGTTCTTC.

The chain combines TRBV2 with TRBJ1-2; D may be TRBD1 (5 bases). This CDR3 comprises 13 residues. V shed 4 bases and J shed 8 bases, with 14 bases lying between them. Germline CDR1 SNHLY, CDR2 FYNNEI. The CDR3 DNA sequence: TGTGCCAGCAGTGTGACCCGGGGGGAGGGCTACACCTTC. Residues: CASSVTRGEGYTF.

This sequence joins TRBV27 and TRBJ1-1; D call uncertain. Looked up from germline, CDR1 is MNHEY and CDR2 is SMNVEV (reference sequence). The CDR3 runs to 14 residues. V was trimmed by 2 bases and J by 2 bases, leaving 9 bases between them. The CDR3: CASSLMGSNTEAFF. As DNA, the CDR3 is TGTGCCAGCAGTTTAATGGGAAGTAACACTGAAGCTTTCTTT.

Only one count was recorded for this clone. The chain joins TRBV30 to TRBJ2-7; TRBD2 matches 9 bases. The germline V gene has CDR1 GTSNPN and CDR2 SVGIG (reference sequence). After removal of 5 bases from V and 9 bases from J, the junction contained 5 bases not matched to a gene. The CDR3 consists of 11 residues. The CDR3 bases are TGTGCCTGGGGGACTAGCTCAGGGCAGTACTTC. It specifies CAWGTSSGQYF. Complete variable domain (other parts from reference TRBV30 and TRBJ2-7): SQTIHQWPATLVQPVGSPLSLECTVEGTSNPNLYWYRQAAGRGLQLLFYSVGIGQISSEVPQNLSASRPQDRQFILSSKKLLLSDSGFYLCAWGTSSGQYFGPGTRLTVT.

Turning to this clone: A read error may produce the germline difference seen at one junction end. The V and J genes are TRBV12-3 or TRBV12-4 and TRBJ1-1; D is unresolved. The CDR3 runs to 13 residues. CDR3 loop: CASSFLGQASRDF. CDR3 DNA: TGTGCCAGCAGTTTTCTAGGGCAGGCCAGTAGAGACTTT.

The chain couples TRBV5-1 to TRBJ2-5; a weak D match, TRBD2 (6 bases). The CDR3 length is 17 residues. The V gene lost 0 bases and the J gene lost 5 bases, with 20 bases spanning the gap. Germline V CDR1 and CDR2: SGHRS, YFSETQ. CDR3 protein: CASSLGTSGTELETQYF. The CDR3 DNA reads TGCGCCAGCAGCTTGGGCACCTCCGGGACTGAGTTGGAGACCCAGTACTTC.

This sequence joins TRBV9 and TRBJ1-2, with unresolved D. The V end lost 6 bases, the J end lost 2 bases, and 20 bases lay between the germline ends. Germline values: CDR1 SGDLS, CDR2 YYNGEE. This CDR3 has 16 amino acids. CDR3 DNA: TGTGCCAGCAACCCCTTCCCAGGAACACTGAACTATGGCTACACCTTC. Its protein product is CASNPFPGTLNYGYTF.

The chain recombines TRBV28 with TRBJ1-5, with TRBD1 as a possible D gene (5 bases). The V and J ends lost 5 bases and 3 bases respectively, with 11 bases between them. The CDR3 is 14 amino acids. From germline, CDR1 is MDHEN and CDR2 SYDVKM. The CDR3 DNA is TGTGCCAGCAGTGGCGGGACGGTCAATCAGCCCCAGCATTTT. Residues: CASSGGTVNQPQHF. Drawing the rest from reference TRBV28 and TRBJ1-5, the complete variable domain is DVKVTQSSRYLVKRTGEKVFLECVQDMDHENMFWYRQDPGLGLRLIYFSYDVKMKEKGDIPEGYSVSREKKERFSLILESASTNQTSMYLCASSGGTVNQPQHFGDGTRLSIL.

V and J are TRBV30 and TRBJ1-3, with a possible D match to TRBD1 (6 bases). V dropped 6 bases and J dropped 0 bases, with 18 bases sitting between them. Germline V gene data show CDR1 as GTSNPN and CDR2 as SVGIG (reference sequence). The CDR3 covers 16 residues. CDR3 residues: CACVRTVESSGNTIYF. The CDR3, as DNA: TGTGCCTGCGTACGGACAGTGGAAAGCTCTGGAAACACCATATATTTT.

The rearrangement links TRBV6-5 to TRBJ2-2; D is undetermined. V lost 2 bases to trimming and J lost 6 bases, with 10 bases between them. Per germline, CDR1 MNHEY and CDR2 SVGAGI. This CDR3 contains 14 residues. CDR3 sequence reads: CASSYKLLSGELFF. In DNA, the CDR3 is TGTGCCAGCAGTTACAAACTTCTGTCCGGGGAGCTGTTTTTT.

The chain uses TRBV7-2 and TRBJ2-7; D possibly corresponds to TRBD1 (5 bases). The V and J ends lost 5 bases and 5 bases respectively, with 13 bases between them. This CDR3 is 13 amino acids long. The germline V gene has CDR1 SGHTA and CDR2 FQGNSA. For the CDR3, the DNA is TGTGCCAGCAGCGCTCGACCCAGGGACGAGCAGTACTTC. Amino acids: CASSARPRDEQYF. Full variable domain (remainder filled in from reference TRBV7-2 and TRBJ2-7): GAGVSQSPSNKVTEKGKDVELRCDPISGHTALYWYRQSLGQGLEFLIYFQGNSAPDKSGLPSDRFSAERTGGSVSTLTIQRTQQEDSAVYLCASSARPRDEQYFGPGTRLTVT.

The V gene is TRBV20-1, the J gene TRBJ1-3, with TRBD1 matching over 7 bases. CDR3 length: 16 amino acids. V shed 3 bases, J shed 4 bases, and the junction held 12 bases outside the gene matches. In germline, CDR1 is DFQATT, CDR2 SNEGSKA (reference sequence). This CDR3 is CSASTPPGGWGNTIYF. CDR3 nucleotides: TGCAGTGCTAGTACGCCGCCAGGGGGTTGGGGAAACACCATATATTTT.

The rearrangement links TRBV12-3 or TRBV12-4 to TRBJ1-6, with D uncertain. The CDR3 loop spans 13 amino acids. V lost 3 bases and J 10 bases, leaving 10 bases between the germline ends. CDR3 bases: TGTGCCAGCAGTTTGGAGTACGAGTCACCCCTCCACTTT. Translating gives CASSLEYESPLHF.

The J gene is TRBJ2-7, the V gene TRBV6-2 or TRBV6-3, with 8 bases lining up with TRBD1. Germline lookup yields CDR1 MNHEY and CDR2 SVGEGT. The V segment lost 5 bases and the J segment 3 bases; nucleotides outside the gene matches: 15. The CDR3 extends over 17 amino acids. CDR3 DNA sequence: TGTGCCAGCAGTCTCCTAGTTCGGCACAGGGGGGACTACGAGCAGTACTTC. It encodes CASSLLVRHRGDYEQYF.

The chain uses TRBV28 and TRBJ1-6; no firm D call. The CDR3 has 13 amino acids. From germline, CDR1 is MDHEN and CDR2 SYDVKM. V lost 1 base, J lost 12 bases, and 10 bases lay in between. CDR3 bases: TGTGCCAGCAGTTTATTAGGGATCTTACCCCTCCACTTT. It yields the protein CASSLLGILPLHF.

The rearrangement joins TRBV6-5 to TRBJ2-7; 13 bases are a match to TRBD2. V was pared by 6 bases and J by 6 bases, with 8 bases of the junction left unmatched. The CDR3 length is 15 residues. Germline lookup yields CDR1 MNHEY and CDR2 SVGAGI. The CDR3 region has the DNA TGTGCCAGCAGGGTGGGGACTAGCGGGGCTACCGAGCAGTACTTC. It specifies CASRVGTSGATEQYF.

This clone was counted a single time. The chain uses TRBV25-1 and TRBJ2-3; 7 bases match TRBD2. The length of the CDR3 is 17 residues. Unmatched junction bases numbered 11, after V lost 5 bases and J lost 0 bases. CDR1 MGHDK and CDR2 SYGVNS come from the germline V gene. CDR3 bases: TGTGCCAGCAGTAAGCTAGCGGAAAACGAAAGCACAGATACGCAGTATTTT. Translating it yields CASSKLAENESTDTQYF.

The rearrangement links TRBV6-1 to TRBJ1-2; perhaps TRBD1 as D (5 bases). The germline V gene encodes CDR1 MNHNS and CDR2 SASEGT. V was trimmed by 1 base and J by 4 bases, leaving 7 bases between them. The CDR3 covers 13 residues. As DNA, the CDR3 is TGTGCCAGCAGTGAAGAGGGGTTCTATGGCTACACCTTC. It translates to CASSEEGFYGYTF.

In its sample, this clone was seen a few times. The genes are TRBV28 and TRBJ1-5; no reliable D call. This CDR3 comprises 13 residues. Between the trimmed V and J ends, which lost 5 bases and 4 bases, there was a span of 9 bases. Germline CDR1 is MDHEN and CDR2 is SYDVKM. The CDR3 DNA reads as TGTGCCAGCAGTCCACCGCCTAATCAGCCCCAGCATTTT. Translation gives CASSPPPNQPQHF.

The chain is built from TRBV4-2 and TRBJ2-5, with 9 bases that match TRBD2. J was trimmed by 0 bases and V by 1 base; bases with no gene match: 0. CDR1 and CDR2 (germline): LGHNA, YNFKEQ. The length of the CDR3 is 15 residues. The DNA of the CDR3 is TGTGCCAGCAGCCAAGGGACTAGCGACCAAGAGACCCAGTACTTC. Translation gives CASSQGTSDQETQYF.

Notes on this clone: Within the sample, other DNA sequences also encode this same CDR3. This sequence joins TRBV28 and TRBJ2-7; D remains unclear. The CDR3 totals 12 residues. V was trimmed by 1 base and J by 3 bases, leaving 4 bases between them. The germline V gene has CDR1 MDHEN and CDR2 SYDVKM. CDR3 in amino acids: CASSLSSYEQYF. The CDR3 coding sequence is TGTGCCAGCAGTTTATCCAGCTACGAGCAGTACTTC. The variable domain in full, completed from reference TRBV28 and TRBJ2-7, reads DVKVTQSSRYLVKRTGEKVFLECVQDMDHENMFWYRQDPGLGLRLIYFSYDVKMKEKGDIPEGYSVSREKKERFSLILESASTNQTSMYLCASSLSSYEQYFGPGTRLTVT.

The V gene is TRBV7-2, the J gene TRBJ1-2, with D possibly TRBD1 on 6 matching bases. Germline V gene sequence: CDR1 SGHTA, CDR2 FQGNSA. V was pared by 1 base and J by 6 bases, with 15 bases between. This CDR3 spans 15 amino acids. The CDR3 DNA reads as TGTGCCAGCAGCTTAGAGCCATGGGGGCGGGATGGCTACACCTTC. It yields the protein CASSLEPWGRDGYTF.